This T cell receptor beta chain stems from a study of blood T cells in healthy people across ages. The authors isolated at least 6 million PBMCs per sample. Primers used in a second PCR of about 7 to 12 cycles were a sample-barcoded 5' primer and a J-beta primer mix. MiXCR, run by TCRdb on the 5' RACE reads, gives a single entry per CDR3 protein. The sample has about 900,000 distinct CDR3 sequences, 60% to 80% seen once. The V gene lost 0 bases and the J gene lost 3 bases, with 13 bases spanning the gap. The CDR3 is 16 amino acids. Germline V lookup: CDR1 SEHNR, CDR2 FQNEAQ (reference sequence). As concerns this clonotype: The antigen is unknown.

Study results and limitations: It was held that diversity estimates obtained from one million T cells represented underestimates. Aged donors had fewer naive CD4+ cells and lower diversity than long-lived donors. No conclusive comparison of naive versus antigen-experienced cells was possible with unsorted PBMCs.

Sequencing was done on a sample of blood. The V call is TRBV7-9, the J call TRBJ2-3; no definite D call. The sequence was collected from a young man in good health. CDR3 DNA: TGTGCCAGCAGCTTAGCAGTGTATGAAGCTACAGATACGCAGTATTTT. The encoded protein is CASSLAVYEATDTQYF.